Below, 29 T cell receptor beta chains from the same sample are listed, as sequenced in a study of early T cells in non-severe SARS-CoV-2 infection. TCRdb processed the 5' RACE reads anew with MiXCR; each CDR3 protein has one entry. Of 55,000 to 80,000 distinct CDR3 sequences listed, roughly 10% were seen once; the top ten hold approximately 4.2%. The specimen sequenced was whole blood. These receptor sequences come from an adult who was a healthcare worker with PCR-confirmed SARS-CoV-2 infection or an uninfected control (not recorded which).

There are a few counts of this clonotype. This chain links TRBV9 with TRBJ2-1; D unresolved. Germline-derived CDR1 and CDR2 are SGDLS and YYNGEE. V lost 0 bases to trimming and J lost 8 bases, with 15 bases between them. This CDR3 has 15 amino acids. The CDR3 DNA is TGTGCCAGCAGCGTAGGCCCGGCAGCCTCGGATGAGCAGTTCTTC. Translated, it gives CASSVGPAASDEQFF.

This clonotype was observed at least ten times. J is TRBJ1-3 and V is TRBV12-3 or TRBV12-4; D is unclear. The V end lost 5 bases, the J end lost 4 bases, and 9 bases lay between the germline ends. CDR3 length: 13 residues. Here the CDR3 reads CASSPVGGNTIYF. CDR3 bases: TGTGCCAGCAGTCCCGTAGGGGGAAACACCATATATTTT.

This clonotype has ten or more counts. The gene calls are TRBV2 and TRBJ2-7; TRBD1 matches 7 bases. V dropped 8 bases and J dropped 1; count of bases not matched to a gene: 11. CDR3 size: 15 residues. CDR1 is SNHLY, CDR2 FYNNEI, per germline. CDR3 residues: CASRTQGMRSYEQYF. The CDR3 region has the DNA TGTGCCAGCCGTACACAGGGGATGCGGTCCTACGAGCAGTACTTC. Using reference TRBV2 and TRBJ2-7 for the parts outside the CDR3, the full variable domain is EPEVTQTPSHQVTQMGQEVILRCVPISNHLYFYWYRQILGQKVEFLVSFYNNEISEKSEIFDDQFSVERPDGSNFTLKIRSTKLEDSAMYFCASRTQGMRSYEQYFGPGTRLTVT.

This clonotype was observed many times. The chain joins TRBV18 to TRBJ1-2; 11 nucleotides match TRBD1. The CDR3 is 14 residues long. Germline trimming cut 4 bases from V and 9 bases from J; bases unmatched to any gene: 7. Germline lookup yields CDR1 KGHSH and CDR2 LQKENI. CDR3 region: CASSLEDRGRRYTF. CDR3 sequence (DNA): TGTGCCAGCTCACTGGAGGACAGGGGGCGTCGCTACACCTTC. The full variable domain, rest sourced from reference TRBV18 and TRBJ1-2, is NAGVMQNPRHLVRRRGQEARLRCSPMKGHSHVYWYRQLPEEGLKFMVYLQKENIIDESGMPKERFSAEFPKEGPSILRIQQVVRGDSAAYFCASSLEDRGRRYTFGSGTRLTVV.

This clonotype was seen ten or more times. The rearrangement joins TRBV20-1 to TRBJ2-7; D ambiguous. CDR3 size: 13 residues. Germline values: CDR1 DFQATT, CDR2 SNEGSKA (reference sequence). With 3 bases removed from V and 1 base from J, the gap between germline ends came to 10 bases. As DNA, the CDR3 is TGCAGTGCTAGGACCGTATTGTCCTACGAGCAGTACTTC. It is translated as CSARTVLSYEQYF.

Only a few counts were recorded for this clonotype. CDR3 DNA: TGTGCCAGCAGCCAAGCGGGGATATCCTACGAGCAGTACTTC. The encoded protein is CASSQAGISYEQYF. V gene TRBV27 combines with J gene TRBJ2-7; TRBD2 agrees at 7 bases. The CDR3 sequence is 14 residues long. Losses at the gene ends were 6 bases for V and 1 base for J; bases not matched to a gene: 6. Germline V gene lookup returns CDR1 MNHEY and CDR2 SMNVEV (reference sequence).

This chain uses TRBV11-2 with TRBJ2-2; 8 bases map to TRBD2. V shed 5 bases, J shed 4 bases, and the junction held 9 bases outside the gene matches. CDR3 length: 16 residues. Germline V gives CDR1 SGHAT, CDR2 FQNNGV. CDR3 region: CASSPSGRGGTGELFF. CDR3 nucleotide sequence: TGTGCCAGCAGCCCTAGCGGGCGAGGGGGCACCGGGGAGCTGTTTTTT.

The table lists this clonotype with a few counts. V gene TRBV20-1 combines with J gene TRBJ1-1, with D possibly TRBD1 on 6 matching bases. The germline V and J ends were trimmed by 5 bases and 4 bases, with 17 bases remaining between them. Germline CDR1 reads DFQATT; CDR2 reads SNEGSKA (reference sequence). The CDR3 runs 14 residues. The CDR3, as DNA: TGCAGTGCTGGGAGACAGGCCGGCTCCACTGAAGCTTTCTTT. Translation: CSAGRQAGSTEAFF.

This clonotype showed up many times. The gene calls are TRBV27 and TRBJ1-6; D possibly corresponds to TRBD1 (5 bases). This CDR3 has 13 residues. Germline assignment: CDR1 MNHEY and CDR2 SMNVEV (reference sequence). Trimming pared 8 bases from V and 7 bases from J, leaving 12 bases between. CDR3 in DNA: TGTGCCAGCCGCCCGGGACGGAATTCACCCCTCCACTTT. Translation: CASRPGRNSPLHF.

This clonotype was detected many times. The chain couples TRBV6-5 to TRBJ2-6; 7 bases match TRBD2. The germline V gene encodes CDR1 MNHEY and CDR2 SVGAGI. CDR3 length equals 15 residues. V gave up 2 bases and J gave up 4 bases; unmatched junction bases: 2. The CDR3 loop is CASSYRGVGANVLTF. The CDR3 DNA is TGTGCCAGCAGTTACCGGGGGGTAGGGGCCAACGTCCTGACTTTC.

The chain couples TRBV4-1 to TRBJ1-4; 7 bases line up with TRBD1. The CDR3 loop spans 14 amino acids. Germline V lookup: CDR1 MGHRA, CDR2 YSYEKL. The J segment lost 4 bases and the V segment lost 1 base, leaving 0 bases of the junction unmatched. In DNA, the CDR3 is TGCGCCAGCAGCCAAGGGGACAGTAATGAAAAACTGTTTTTT. Encoded protein: CASSQGDSNEKLFF.

The sample holds a few counts of this clonotype. This sequence joins TRBV5-1 and TRBJ2-7; possible D gene TRBD1, 6 bases. Deletions cut 4 bases from V and 0 bases from J, with 14 bases between. The CDR3 loop spans 15 amino acids. CDR1 SGHRS and CDR2 YFSETQ come from the germline V gene. For the CDR3, the DNA is TGCGCCAGCAGCGGACAGATGAAGCACTCCTACGAGCAGTACTTC. Translation: CASSGQMKHSYEQYF.

This clonotype appeared a few times. V and J are TRBV9 and TRBJ1-1, with D perhaps TRBD1 (6 bases). Between the trimmed V and J ends, which lost 4 bases and 0 bases, there was a span of 13 bases. This CDR3 contains 15 residues. Germline loops: CDR1 SGDLS, CDR2 YYNGEE. The CDR3 sequence: CASSFTGSMNTEAFF. For the CDR3, the DNA is TGTGCCAGCAGCTTCACAGGGAGTATGAACACTGAAGCTTTCTTT. Drawing the rest from reference TRBV9 and TRBJ1-1, the complete variable domain is DSGVTQTPKHLITATGQRVTLRCSPRSGDLSVYWYQQSLDQGLQFLIQYYNGEERAKGNILERFSAQQFPDLHSELNLSSLELGDSALYFCASSFTGSMNTEAFFGQGTRLTVV.

This clonotype came up many times. CDR3 region: CASSLPENSNQPQHF. CDR3 bases: TGTGCCAGCAGCTTACCAGAGAATAGCAATCAGCCCCAGCATTTT. The chain joins TRBV7-2 to TRBJ1-5; D is unresolved. In germline, CDR1 is SGHTA, CDR2 FQGNSA. Trimming stripped 2 bases from V and 0 bases from J, with 8 bases between. The CDR3 loop spans 15 amino acids.

This clonotype was detected many times. The V and J genes are TRBV5-1 and TRBJ2-3, with 10 bases fitting TRBD1. This CDR3 has 15 amino acids. V was pared by 5 bases and J by 1 base, with 4 bases of the junction left unmatched. Germline V CDR1 and CDR2: SGHRS, YFSETQ. The CDR3 DNA sequence: TGCGCCAGCAGTCAAGACAGGGGGCGCACAGATACGCAGTATTTT. Translated: CASSQDRGRTDTQYF.

This clonotype was seen ten or more times. V and J are TRBV12-5 and TRBJ1-6, with D perhaps matching TRBD1 (5 bases). From germline, CDR1 is LGHNT and CDR2 FRNRAP. The CDR3 is 14 residues long. With 8 bases removed from V and 10 bases from J, the gap between germline ends came to 18 bases. The CDR3 reads CASSPGLGQSPLHF. The DNA of the CDR3 is TGTGCTAGTTCCCCGGGACTGGGCCAGTCACCCCTCCACTTT.

This clonotype showed up many times. The V and J genes are TRBV4-2 and TRBJ1-5; D gene uncertain. The CDR3 extends over 15 amino acids. V dropped 1 base and J dropped 0 bases, with 7 bases sitting between them. Germline CDR1 and CDR2: LGHNA and YNFKEQ. The CDR3 reads CASSQGVHSNQPQHF. The CDR3, as DNA: TGTGCCAGCAGCCAAGGAGTACATAGCAATCAGCCCCAGCATTTT.

At least ten counts were recorded for this clonotype. The CDR3 region has the DNA TGTGCCAGCTCCTTCGGGGGGACCACAGATACGCAGTATTTT. Amino acid sequence: CASSFGGTTDTQYF. The chain is built from TRBV2 and TRBJ2-3, with 7 positions matching TRBD2. The CDR3 runs to 14 residues. The ends lost 8 bases at V and 2 bases at J; junction bases unmatched: 7. Germline V gene lookup returns CDR1 SNHLY and CDR2 FYNNEI.

The gene calls are TRBV20-1 and TRBJ1-2; maybe TRBD1 (5 bases). The CDR3 contains 13 residues. Germline values: CDR1 DFQATT, CDR2 SNEGSKA (reference sequence). Trimming removed 6 bases at V and 8 bases at J, with 19 bases between. Written as DNA, the CDR3 is TGCAGTGCAGTGAGGGACGGCCCTCGGGGCTACACCTTC. Protein: CSAVRDGPRGYTF.

This clonotype has at least ten counts. The chain joins TRBV30 to TRBJ2-5, with 7 bases identical to TRBD2. The J segment lost 2 bases and the V segment lost 0 bases, leaving 3 bases of the junction unmatched. CDR3 size: 14 residues. The germline V gene encodes CDR1 GTSNPN and CDR2 SVGIG (reference sequence). The CDR3 DNA reads TGTGCCTGGAGTGTAGGACTAGAACAAGAGACCCAGTACTTC. Amino acids: CAWSVGLEQETQYF.

This clonotype was observed at least ten times. The chain uses TRBV30 and TRBJ2-7; D gene ambiguous. V dropped 4 bases and J dropped 2 bases, with 15 bases sitting between them. The CDR3 is 14 residues long. Germline CDR1 reads GTSNPN; CDR2 reads SVGIG (reference sequence). The CDR3 DNA is TGTGCCTGGACGCCGACCGAATTCGCCTACGAGCAGTACTTC. This gives the protein CAWTPTEFAYEQYF.

The chain recombines TRBV11-2 with TRBJ2-4; 8 positions match TRBD2. Germline V CDR1 and CDR2: SGHAT, FQNNGV. This CDR3 spans 14 amino acids. V lost 0 bases to trimming and J lost 8 bases; unmatched junction nucleotides: 3. The CDR3 sequence is CASSLETAGDIQYF. CDR3 nucleotide sequence: TGTGCCAGCAGCTTAGAGACAGCGGGGGACATTCAGTACTTC.

J is TRBJ2-5 and V is TRBV5-1; D uncertain. With 0 bases removed from V and 7 bases from J, the gap between germline ends came to 10 bases. The CDR3 consists of 13 residues. Germline-derived CDR1 and CDR2 are SGHRS and YFSETQ. Here the CDR3 reads CASSLDGRWTQYF. CDR3 nucleotide sequence: TGCGCCAGCAGCTTGGACGGCCGTTGGACCCAGTACTTC.

This chain joins TRBV10-3 and TRBJ2-5, with D perhaps TRBD2 (6 bases). V was clipped by 11 bases and J by 4 bases, with 8 bases between them. Germline-derived CDR1 and CDR2 are ENHRY and SYGVKD. This CDR3 comprises 10 residues. This chain's CDR3 is CAAGRETQYF. As DNA, the CDR3 is TGTGCCGCGGGGCGAGAGACCCAGTACTTC.

The genes are TRBV30 and TRBJ1-5; possibly TRBD1 for D (5 bases). This CDR3 has 14 residues. V lost 5 bases, J lost 7 bases, and 18 bases lay in between. Germline V gene sequence: CDR1 GTSNPN, CDR2 SVGIG (reference sequence). The CDR3 DNA is TGTGCCTGGTCCTCCGGGACGATGATGCAGCCCCAGCATTTT. Translating it yields CAWSSGTMMQPQHF.

The chain links TRBV12-5 to TRBJ2-5, with 7 nucleotides matching TRBD1. V lost 1 base and J lost 2; bases outside the gene matches: 4. The CDR3 contains 15 residues. CDR1 is LGHNT, CDR2 FRNRAP, per germline. The CDR3 here is CASGLGRDRQETQYF. CDR3 sequence (DNA): TGTGCTAGTGGTTTGGGCCGGGACAGACAAGAGACCCAGTACTTC.

This clonotype occurred many times. V and J are TRBV10-2 and TRBJ1-3, with a weak D call TRBD1 (5 bases). This CDR3 is built from 15 residues. CDR1 is WSHSY, CDR2 SAAADI, per germline. Trimming stripped 8 bases from V and 1 base from J, with 15 bases between. This CDR3 reads CASSRTLLSGNTIYF. DNA for the CDR3: TGCGCCAGCTCTAGGACATTACTTTCTGGAAACACCATATATTTT.

The J gene is TRBJ2-1, the V gene TRBV5-4; the D gene is possibly TRBD1 (5 bases). Trimming shortened V by 0 bases and J by 9 bases, and 13 bases separated the two germline ends. Germline CDR1 reads SGHNT; CDR2 reads YYREEE (reference sequence). The CDR3 is made up of 14 amino acids. The CDR3 DNA reads as TGTGCCAGCAGCTTGGAGGACATTGCTAGTGAGCAGTTCTTC. It is translated as CASSLEDIASEQFF.

The rearrangement links TRBV3-1 to TRBJ2-5, with D unclear. CDR1 and CDR2 (germline): LGHDT, YNNKEL (reference sequence). This CDR3 is 14 amino acids long. V lost 1 base and J lost 2, with 8 bases in between. This CDR3 is CASSQVTDQETQYF. The CDR3 region has the DNA TGTGCCAGCAGCCAAGTTACGGATCAAGAGACCCAGTACTTC.